This T cell receptor beta chain is from a study of blood T cells in healthy people across ages. The V end lost 6 bases, the J end lost 6 bases, and 12 bases lay between the germline ends. Germline CDR1 reads MGHDK; CDR2 reads SYGVNS. The CDR3 is 13 amino acids. Then a second PCR, running roughly 7 to 11 cycles, was carried out with a sample-barcoded 5' primer and a J-beta primer mix. TCRdb itself ran the 5' RACE reads through MiXCR, one entry per CDR3 protein. The sample carries 650,000 to 900,000 distinct CDR3 sequences, approximately 65% recorded once. Sample: blood. The rearrangement links TRBV25-1 to TRBJ2-4; D possibly corresponds to TRBD1 (5 bases). The receptor's source is a man aged 25 to 45 in good health. The CDR3 bases are TGTGCCAGCAGACAGGTGGTGGGAAACATTCAGTACTTC. Protein: CASRQVVGNIQYF.